The sequence of this TCR beta chain was determined in a study of beta chain features in type 1 diabetes. General study results and limits: Patients with Type 1 diabetes showed moderately but significantly shorter TCRB CDR3s in all four CD4+ subsets.

With regard to this clone: Its antigen remains unidentified.

The whole isolated RNA underwent reverse transcription, so sequencing captured expressed TCRB transcripts. Data came from immunoSEQ multiplex PCR; TCRdb stores just in-frame clones and leaves some out. The top ten hold 0.035% to 0.045% of the sample, which has hundreds of thousands of clones, around 15% seen once. The sample consisted of naive CD4+ T cells from blood. This TCR was sampled from a man younger than 30 with type 1 diabetes.

The CDR3 nucleotides are TGCGCCAGCAGCCCAAAGGGGGCTAGTGGCACAGATACGCAGTATTTT. Translating it yields CASSPKGASGTDTQYF. This sequence joins TRBV4-3 and TRBJ2-3; TRBD1 agrees at 7 bases. This CDR3 comprises 16 residues. Germline CDR1 LGHNA, CDR2 YSLEER. V was clipped by 4 bases and J by 1 base; unmatched bases: 8.